Described below is a single TCR beta chain sequence and its context. This sample was included in a study of cytomegalovirus exposure and HLA in healthy donors. CDR1 and CDR2 from the germline V gene are MNHEY and SVGAGI. The CDR3 has 16 amino acids. V was shortened by 4 bases and J by 2 bases, with 14 bases between the two germline ends. Repertoires were generated with immunoSEQ multiplex PCR, while TCRdb's copy carries only in-frame clones and drops some. The sample includes 150,000 to 200,000 clones, about 83% of them seen just once. It was the approximately 120-subject validation cohort, separate from the approximately 620-subject first cohort, to which the donors belonged.

Sequences were obtained from PBMCs. This TCR came from a woman under 30 in good health and CMV-seronegative. V and J are TRBV6-5 and TRBJ2-2, with D possibly matching TRBD2 (5 bases). CDR3 coding DNA: TGTGCCAGCAGTTCCGCCTTTTCGGGAAACACCGGGGAGCTGTTTTTT. It is translated as CASSSAFSGNTGELFF.